This T cell receptor (beta chain) emerged from a study of blood T cell repertoires in COVID-19. Study-wide context: From T cells, B-cell-depleted T cells, or PBMCs came the material, which was cDNA or gDNA.

In the study's own analysis: Scientists estimated how many nucleated cells there were by amplifying reference gene primers. Clones were sequenced by immunoSEQ multiplex PCR, and TCRdb holds only the in-frame ones, with some missing. The DNA was the basis for D and trimming; V, J and clone size are from that table. This sample has approximately 70,000 clones; 86% occur once, and the top ten carry around 13%. The V and J ends lost 3 bases and 4 bases, in that order; junction bases with no gene match: 4. The germline CDR1 and CDR2 sequences are SGHTA and FQGNSA. This CDR3 has 15 amino acids. This receptor was obtained from a woman aged 60-75 years with acute or convalescent COVID-19. The chain employs TRBV7-2 and TRBJ1-3, with TRBD1 matching 9 bases. Specimen: peripheral blood. The CDR3 sequence is CASSLNRGPGNTIYF. The CDR3 nucleotides are TGTGCCAGCAGCTTGAACAGGGGGCCGGGAAACACCATATATTTT.